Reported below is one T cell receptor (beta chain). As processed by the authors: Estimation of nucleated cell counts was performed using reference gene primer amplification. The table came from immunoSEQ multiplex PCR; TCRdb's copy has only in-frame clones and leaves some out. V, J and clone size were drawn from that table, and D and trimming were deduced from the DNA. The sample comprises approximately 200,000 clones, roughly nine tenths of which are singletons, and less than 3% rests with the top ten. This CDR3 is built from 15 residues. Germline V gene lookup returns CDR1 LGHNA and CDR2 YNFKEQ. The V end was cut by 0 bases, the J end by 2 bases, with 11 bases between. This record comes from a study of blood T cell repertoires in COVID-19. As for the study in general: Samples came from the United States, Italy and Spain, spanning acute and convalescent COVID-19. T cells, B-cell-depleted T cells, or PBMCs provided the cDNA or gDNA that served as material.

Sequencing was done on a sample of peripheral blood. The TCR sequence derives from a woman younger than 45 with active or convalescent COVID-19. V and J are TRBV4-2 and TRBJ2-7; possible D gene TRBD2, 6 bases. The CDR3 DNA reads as TGTGCCAGCAGCCAAGATTTAACGGGGGCCTACGAGCAGTACTTC. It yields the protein CASSQDLTGAYEQYF.